One and the same sample provided the 17 T cell receptor beta chains below, sequenced in a study of graft-versus-host responses after intestinal transplantation. The table came from immunoSEQ multiplex PCR; TCRdb's copy has only in-frame clones and leaves some out. The sample consists of roughly 90,000 clones, 88% of them appearing once. These receptors lack a known antigen. The sequenced sample was unstimulated CD4+ T cells sorted from spleen or lymph node cells, obtained before transplant. The receptor set was obtained from a human donor who was the organ donor for an intestinal transplant.

The rearrangement uses TRBV11-2 and TRBJ2-3; 9 bases fit TRBD2. Per the germline V gene, CDR1 is SGHAT and CDR2 is FQNNGV. J lost 3 bases, V lost 5 bases, and 6 bases had no gene match. The CDR3 consists of 15 residues. The CDR3 DNA reads as TGTGCCAGCAGCCATATAGCGGGAGCTACAGATACGCAGTATTTT. This gives the protein CASSHIAGATDTQYF.

The chain is built from TRBV29-1 and TRBJ1-1; D is undetermined. Germline V CDR1 and CDR2: SQVTM, ANQGSEA. V was clipped by 2 bases and J by 4 bases, with 11 bases between them. This CDR3 spans 13 amino acids. The CDR3 DNA sequence: TGCAGCGTTGAATATCGGAGGTCCACTGAAGCTTTCTTT. Translated: CSVEYRRSTEAFF. The entire variable domain, with the rest obtained from reference TRBV29-1 and TRBJ1-1, is as follows: SAVISQKPSRDICQRGTSLTIQCQVDSQVTMMFWYRQQPGQSLTLIATANQGSEATYESGFVIDKFPISRPNLTFSTLTVSNMSPEDSSIYLCSVEYRRSTEAFFGQGTRLTVV.

The chain joins TRBV23-1 to TRBJ1-1; no definite D call. TRBV23-1 is an ORF for which the function is uncertain. V gave up 1 base and J gave up 4 bases, with 13 bases separating them. The CDR3 is made up of 15 amino acids. The CDR3 here is CASSQLRSLATEAFF. The CDR3 region has the DNA TGCGCCAGCAGTCAATTAAGGAGCCTAGCCACTGAAGCTTTCTTT.

V and J are TRBV10-3 and TRBJ1-6, with TRBD1 as a possible D gene (6 bases). Germline-derived CDR1 and CDR2 are ENHRY and SYGVKD. CDR3 length: 16 residues. The V end was cut by 0 bases, the J end by 4 bases, with 10 bases between. This CDR3 is CAISESRGGYNSPLHF. The CDR3 DNA is TGTGCCATCAGTGAGTCAAGGGGGGGTTATAATTCACCCCTCCACTTT.

The chain couples TRBV28 to TRBJ1-1; 10 bases are shared with TRBD1. CDR3 length: 14 amino acids. The V gene's germline CDR1 is MDHEN and CDR2 SYDVKM. The trim removed 6 bases at V and 4 bases at J, leaving 5 bases unmatched. Written as DNA, the CDR3 is TGTGCCAGCAGGCCCGGACAGGGGGGCACTGAAGCTTTCTTT. This codes for CASRPGQGGTEAFF.

This clone was seen only once. This chain joins TRBV11-2 and TRBJ2-3, with D perhaps matching TRBD2 (7 bases). The CDR3 totals 15 residues. Germline values: CDR1 SGHAT, CDR2 FQNNGV. Trimming pared 3 bases from V and 5 bases from J, leaving 15 bases between. This CDR3 reads CASSLAAGAGDTQYF. CDR3 DNA sequence: TGTGCCAGCAGCTTGGCGGCGGGGGCCGGAGATACGCAGTATTTT.

The chain recombines TRBV11-2 with TRBJ1-2, with D uncertain. The CDR3 spans 13 residues. Trimming left V 5 bases short and J 5 bases short, with 12 bases between. CDR1 and CDR2 (germline): SGHAT, FQNNGV. CDR3: CASSRLGEYGYTF. In DNA, the CDR3 is TGTGCCAGCAGCCGTTTGGGAGAGTATGGCTACACCTTC.

The chain couples TRBV29-1 to TRBJ1-2; D is possibly TRBD1 (5 bases). Trimming removed 4 bases from V and 2 bases from J, with 8 bases in between. Germline values: CDR1 SQVTM, CDR2 ANQGSEA. The CDR3 sequence is 12 residues long. The CDR3 DNA is TGCAGCGTTGGGGGGGGGAACTATGGCTACACCTTC. It is translated as CSVGGGNYGYTF.

This rearrangement joins TRBV19 to TRBJ2-5, with 8 bases lining up with TRBD2. Trimming removed 7 bases from V and 3 bases from J; junction bases left unmatched: 10. The germline CDR1 and CDR2 sequences are LNHDA and SQIVND (reference sequence). The length of the CDR3 is 15 residues. CDR3 nucleotides: TGTGCCAGTACCCCCACGGGGGGGTCGAAAGAGACCCAGTACTTC. Its translation is CASTPTGGSKETQYF. The full variable domain, completed using reference TRBV19 and TRBJ2-5, is DGGITQSPKYLFRKEGQNVTLSCEQNLNHDAMYWYRQDPGQGLRLIYYSQIVNDFQKGDIAEGYSVSREKKESFPLTVTSAQKNPTAFYLCASTPTGGSKETQYFGPGTRLLVL.

This chain uses TRBV7-9 with TRBJ2-7, with a possible D match to TRBD1 (5 bases). The CDR3 is 15 residues long. Trimming removed 2 bases at V and 5 bases at J, with 16 bases between. Germline-derived CDR1 and CDR2 are SEHNR and FQNEAQ (reference sequence). CDR3 protein: CASSLHSPGLDEQYF. The DNA of the CDR3 is TGTGCCAGCAGCTTACATTCGCCAGGGTTGGACGAGCAGTACTTC.

The chain uses TRBV6-6 and TRBJ1-5; 8 positions agree with TRBD1. Germline loops: CDR1 MNHNY, CDR2 SVGAGI (reference sequence). The CDR3 has 16 residues. V lost 2 bases, J lost 0 bases, and 3 bases stayed unmatched. The CDR3 region is CASSYPGQGSNQPQHF. For the CDR3, the DNA is TGTGCCAGCAGTTACCCTGGACAGGGTAGCAATCAGCCCCAGCATTTT.

This clone was recorded a few times. The gene calls are TRBV5-1 and TRBJ1-6; 8 positions agree with TRBD1. CDR1 is SGHRS, CDR2 YFSETQ, per germline. The CDR3 length is 14 residues. The V gene end was trimmed by 4 bases and the J gene end by 9 bases; junction bases not matched to a gene: 6. The CDR3 DNA is TGCGCCAGCAGCGGTGGACAGGGCGGTTCACCCCTCCACTTT. Amino acid sequence: CASSGGQGGSPLHF. Looking up the rest from reference TRBV5-1 and TRBJ1-6 gives the full variable domain: KAGVTQTPRYLIKTRGQQVTLSCSPISGHRSVSWYQQTPGQGLQFLFEYFSETQRNKGNFPGRFSGRQFSNSRSEMNVSTLELGDSALYLCASSGGQGGSPLHFGNGTRLTVT.

The chain carries TRBV6-1 and TRBJ2-7; TRBD1 matches at 11 bases. This CDR3 contains 15 residues. CDR1 is MNHNS and CDR2 is SASEGT in the germline V gene. Losses at the gene ends were 3 bases for V and 4 bases for J; bases not matched to a gene: 5. The CDR3 sequence is CASSERTGGPYEQYF. In nucleotides, the CDR3 is TGTGCCAGCAGTGAGAGGACAGGGGGCCCTTACGAGCAGTACTTC.

The gene calls are TRBV11-3 and TRBJ1-1; D uncertain. Germline CDR1 and CDR2: SGHNT and YENEEA. The CDR3 is made up of 12 amino acids. Between the trimmed V and J ends, which lost 1 base and 6 bases, there was a span of 6 bases. CDR3 DNA: TGTGCCAGCAGCTTAGCAACATCTGAAGCTTTCTTT. The encoded protein is CASSLATSEAFF. The full variable domain, completed using reference TRBV11-3 and TRBJ1-1, is EAGVVQSPRYKIIEKKQPVAFWCNPISGHNTLYWYLQNLGQGPELLIRYENEEAVDDSQLPKDRFSAERLKGVDSTLKIQPAELGDSAVYLCASSLATSEAFFGQGTRLTVV.

The chain couples TRBV28 to TRBJ1-2; TRBD1 might be the D (6 bases). This CDR3 is 14 amino acids long. Germline V lookup: CDR1 MDHEN, CDR2 SYDVKM. The V gene lost 7 bases and the J gene lost 6 bases, with 18 bases spanning the gap. The CDR3 protein is CASTTLGQWDGYTF. CDR3 in DNA: TGTGCCAGCACAACATTGGGACAATGGGATGGCTACACCTTC.

The rearrangement links TRBV6-5 to TRBJ2-5, with D possibly being TRBD1 (5 bases). Germline CDR1 reads MNHEY; CDR2 reads SVGAGI. The V gene lost 5 bases and the J gene lost 2 bases, with 12 bases spanning the gap. The CDR3 is made up of 14 amino acids. CDR3 nucleotides: TGTGCCAGCAGTCCCCTAGGGGCTCAAGAGACCCAGTACTTC. Residues: CASSPLGAQETQYF.

This chain links TRBV6-1 with TRBJ1-1, with 10 bases matching TRBD1. In germline, CDR1 is MNHNS, CDR2 SASEGT. Trimming removed 8 bases from V and 1 base from J; junction bases left unmatched: 7. The CDR3 spans 15 residues. The CDR3 DNA sequence: TGTGCCAGCGGGGACAGGGGTCGGGCGAACACTGAAGCTTTCTTT. The encoded protein is CASGDRGRANTEAFF.